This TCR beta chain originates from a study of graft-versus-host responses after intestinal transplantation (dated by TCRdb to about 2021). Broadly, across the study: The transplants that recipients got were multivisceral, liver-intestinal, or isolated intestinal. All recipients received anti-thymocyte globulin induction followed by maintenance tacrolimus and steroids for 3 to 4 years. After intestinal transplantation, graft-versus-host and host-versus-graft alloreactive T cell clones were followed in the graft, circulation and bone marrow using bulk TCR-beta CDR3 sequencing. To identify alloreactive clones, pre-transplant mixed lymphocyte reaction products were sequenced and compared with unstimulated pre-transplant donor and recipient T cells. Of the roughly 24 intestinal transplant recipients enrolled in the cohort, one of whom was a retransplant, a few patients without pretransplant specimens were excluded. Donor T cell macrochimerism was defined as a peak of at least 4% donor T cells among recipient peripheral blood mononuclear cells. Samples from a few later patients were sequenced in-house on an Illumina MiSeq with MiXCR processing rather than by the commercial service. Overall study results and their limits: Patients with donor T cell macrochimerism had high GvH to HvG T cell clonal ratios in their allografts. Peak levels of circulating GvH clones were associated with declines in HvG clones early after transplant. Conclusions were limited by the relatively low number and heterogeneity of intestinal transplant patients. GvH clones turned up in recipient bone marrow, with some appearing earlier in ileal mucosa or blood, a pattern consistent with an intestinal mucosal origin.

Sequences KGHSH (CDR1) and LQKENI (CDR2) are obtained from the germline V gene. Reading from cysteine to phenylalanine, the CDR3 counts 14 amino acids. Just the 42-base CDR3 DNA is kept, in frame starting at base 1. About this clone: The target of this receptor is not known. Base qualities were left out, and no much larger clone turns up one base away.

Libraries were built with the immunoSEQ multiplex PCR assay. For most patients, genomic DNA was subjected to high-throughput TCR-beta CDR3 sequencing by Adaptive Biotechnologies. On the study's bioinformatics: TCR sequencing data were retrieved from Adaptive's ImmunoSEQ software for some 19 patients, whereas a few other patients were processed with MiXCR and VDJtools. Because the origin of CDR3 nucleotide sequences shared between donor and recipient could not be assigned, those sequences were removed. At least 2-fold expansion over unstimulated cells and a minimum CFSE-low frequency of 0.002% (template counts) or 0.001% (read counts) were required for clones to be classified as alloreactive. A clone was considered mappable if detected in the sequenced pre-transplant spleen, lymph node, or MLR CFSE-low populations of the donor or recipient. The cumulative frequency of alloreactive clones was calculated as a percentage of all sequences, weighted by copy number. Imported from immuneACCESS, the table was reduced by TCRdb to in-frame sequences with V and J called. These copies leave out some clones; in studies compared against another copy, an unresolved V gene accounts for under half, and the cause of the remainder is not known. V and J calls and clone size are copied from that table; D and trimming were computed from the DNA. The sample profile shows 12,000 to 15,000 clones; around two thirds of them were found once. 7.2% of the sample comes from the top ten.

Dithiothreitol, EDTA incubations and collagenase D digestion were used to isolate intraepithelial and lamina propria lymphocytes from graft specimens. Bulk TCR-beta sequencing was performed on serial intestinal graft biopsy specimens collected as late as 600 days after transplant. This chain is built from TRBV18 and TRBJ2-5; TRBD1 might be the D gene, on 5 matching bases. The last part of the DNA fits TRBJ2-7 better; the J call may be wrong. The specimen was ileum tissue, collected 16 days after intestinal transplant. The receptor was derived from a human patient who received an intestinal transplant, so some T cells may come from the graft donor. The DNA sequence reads TGTGCCAGCTCACCGACAGCGTTCTCCTACGAGCAGTACTTC. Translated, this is CASSPTAFSYEQYF.